This T cell receptor beta chain was documented in a study of blood T cells in healthy people across ages. Regarding the study as a whole: The study found more naive CD4+ cells and higher diversity in long-lived than aged donors. Higher naive T cell percentage went strongly together with higher TCR beta diversity.

This clonotype was seen at least ten times. Its antigen remains unknown. Researchers report isolating at least 7 million PBMCs per sample. Combining a sample-barcoded 5' primer with a J-beta primer mix, a second PCR ran for about 6 to 12 cycles. All samples gave at least 2.5 million CDR3-containing paired-end reads. TCRdb independently ran MiXCR on the 5' RACE reads; one entry per CDR3 protein. The table records around 1.5 million distinct CDR3 sequences, around 35% of them present only once. Deletions cut 3 bases from V and 3 bases from J, with 9 bases between. The V gene's germline CDR1 is SGHVS and CDR2 FNYEAQ. The CDR3 consists of 13 residues.

This receptor was obtained from a woman aged 25 to 39 in good health. The J gene is TRBJ2-7, the V gene TRBV7-6, with unresolved D. Sequenced: blood. The CDR3 sequence is CASSLGSRYEQYF. CDR3 DNA sequence: TGTGCCAGCAGCTTGGGTAGTCGCTACGAGCAGTACTTC.